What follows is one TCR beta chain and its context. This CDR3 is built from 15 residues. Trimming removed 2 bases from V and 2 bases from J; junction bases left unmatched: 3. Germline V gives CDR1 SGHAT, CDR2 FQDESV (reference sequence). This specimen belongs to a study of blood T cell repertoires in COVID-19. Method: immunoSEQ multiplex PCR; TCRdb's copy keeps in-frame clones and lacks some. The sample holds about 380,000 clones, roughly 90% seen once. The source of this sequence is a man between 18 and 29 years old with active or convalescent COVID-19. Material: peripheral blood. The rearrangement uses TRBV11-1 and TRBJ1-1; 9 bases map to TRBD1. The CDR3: CASSLQTGGNTEAFF. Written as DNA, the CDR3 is TGTGCCAGCAGCTTACAAACAGGGGGCAACACTGAAGCTTTCTTT.